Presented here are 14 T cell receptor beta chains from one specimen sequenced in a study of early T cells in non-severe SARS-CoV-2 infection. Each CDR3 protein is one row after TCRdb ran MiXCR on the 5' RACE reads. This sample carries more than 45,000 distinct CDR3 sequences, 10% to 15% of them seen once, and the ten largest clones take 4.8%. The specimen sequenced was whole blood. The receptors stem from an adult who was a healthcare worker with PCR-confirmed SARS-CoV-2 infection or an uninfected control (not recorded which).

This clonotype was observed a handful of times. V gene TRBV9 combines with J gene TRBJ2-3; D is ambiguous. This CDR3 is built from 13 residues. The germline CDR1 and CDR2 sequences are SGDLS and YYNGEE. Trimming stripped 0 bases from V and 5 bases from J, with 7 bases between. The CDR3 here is CASSVAHQDTQYF. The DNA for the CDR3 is TGTGCCAGCAGCGTAGCTCACCAAGATACGCAGTATTTT.

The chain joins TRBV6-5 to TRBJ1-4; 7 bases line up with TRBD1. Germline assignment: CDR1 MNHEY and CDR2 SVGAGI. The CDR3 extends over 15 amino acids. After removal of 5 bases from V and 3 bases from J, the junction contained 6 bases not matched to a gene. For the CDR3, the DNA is TGTGCCAGCAGTGACGGACAGGCGTCTAATGAAAAACTGTTTTTT. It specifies CASSDGQASNEKLFF.

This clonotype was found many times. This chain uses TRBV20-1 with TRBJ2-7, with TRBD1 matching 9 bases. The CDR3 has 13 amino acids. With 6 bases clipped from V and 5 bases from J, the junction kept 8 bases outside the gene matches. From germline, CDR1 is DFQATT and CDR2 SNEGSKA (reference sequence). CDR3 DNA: TGCAGTGCGGGACAGGGAGGGAGTCACGAGCAGTACTTC. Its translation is CSAGQGGSHEQYF.

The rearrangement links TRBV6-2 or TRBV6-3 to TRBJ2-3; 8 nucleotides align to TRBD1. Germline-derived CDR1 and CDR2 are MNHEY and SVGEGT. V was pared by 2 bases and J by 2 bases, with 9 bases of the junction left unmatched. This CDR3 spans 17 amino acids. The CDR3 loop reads CASSYIGQGPYTDTQYF. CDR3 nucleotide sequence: TGTGCCAGCAGTTACATCGGACAGGGTCCCTACACAGATACGCAGTATTTT.

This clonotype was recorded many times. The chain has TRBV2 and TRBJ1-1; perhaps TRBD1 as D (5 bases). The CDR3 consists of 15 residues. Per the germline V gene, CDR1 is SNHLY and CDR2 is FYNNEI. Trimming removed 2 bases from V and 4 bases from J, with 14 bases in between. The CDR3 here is CASSEIVGVSTEAFF. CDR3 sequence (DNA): TGTGCCAGCAGTGAAATTGTGGGGGTCAGCACTGAAGCTTTCTTT. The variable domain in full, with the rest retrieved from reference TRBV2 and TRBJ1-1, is EPEVTQTPSHQVTQMGQEVILRCVPISNHLYFYWYRQILGQKVEFLVSFYNNEISEKSEIFDDQFSVERPDGSNFTLKIRSTKLEDSAMYFCASSEIVGVSTEAFFGQGTRLTVV.

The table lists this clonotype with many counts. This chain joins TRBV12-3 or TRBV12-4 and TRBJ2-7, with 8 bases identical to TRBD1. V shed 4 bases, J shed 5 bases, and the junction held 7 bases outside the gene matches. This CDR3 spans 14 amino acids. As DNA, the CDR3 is TGTGCCAGCAGTTCGACAGGGGCTTGGGACGAGCAGTACTTC. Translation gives CASSSTGAWDEQYF.

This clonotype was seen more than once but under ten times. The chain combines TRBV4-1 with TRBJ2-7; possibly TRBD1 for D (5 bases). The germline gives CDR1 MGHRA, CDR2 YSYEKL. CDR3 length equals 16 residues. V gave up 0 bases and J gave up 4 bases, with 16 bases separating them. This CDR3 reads CASSQDKGAEFYEQYF. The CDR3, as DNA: TGCGCCAGCAGCCAAGATAAAGGGGCGGAGTTTTACGAGCAGTACTTC.

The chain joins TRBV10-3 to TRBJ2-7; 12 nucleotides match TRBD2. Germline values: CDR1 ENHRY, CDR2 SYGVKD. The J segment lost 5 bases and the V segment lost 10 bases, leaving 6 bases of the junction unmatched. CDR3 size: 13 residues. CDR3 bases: TGTGCCACCGCTAGCGGGAGGGCCGACGAGCAGTACTTC. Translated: CATASGRADEQYF.

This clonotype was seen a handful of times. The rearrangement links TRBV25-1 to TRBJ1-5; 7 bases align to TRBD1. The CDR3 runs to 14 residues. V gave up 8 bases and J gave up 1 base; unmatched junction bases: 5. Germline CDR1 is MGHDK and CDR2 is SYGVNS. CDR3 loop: CASHEDRSNQPQHF. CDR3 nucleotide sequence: TGTGCCAGCCACGAGGACAGGAGCAATCAGCCCCAGCATTTT.

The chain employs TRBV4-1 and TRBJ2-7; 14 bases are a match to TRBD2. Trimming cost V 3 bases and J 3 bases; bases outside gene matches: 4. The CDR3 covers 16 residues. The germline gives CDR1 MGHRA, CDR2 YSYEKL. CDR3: CASSQAGTSGSYEQYF. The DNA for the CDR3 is TGCGCCAGCAGCCAGGCTGGGACTAGCGGGAGCTACGAGCAGTACTTC.

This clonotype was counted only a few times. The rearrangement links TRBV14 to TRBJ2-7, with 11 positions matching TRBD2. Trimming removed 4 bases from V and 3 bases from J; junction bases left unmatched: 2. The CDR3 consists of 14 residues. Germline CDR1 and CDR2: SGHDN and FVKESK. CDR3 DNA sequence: TGTGCCAGCAGCCGACTAGCGGGACACTACGAGCAGTACTTC. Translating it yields CASSRLAGHYEQYF.

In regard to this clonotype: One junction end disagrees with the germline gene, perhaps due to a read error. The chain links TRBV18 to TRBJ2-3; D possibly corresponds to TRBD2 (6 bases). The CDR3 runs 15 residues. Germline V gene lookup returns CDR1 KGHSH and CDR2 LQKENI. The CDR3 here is CASSPDGRGTDTQCF. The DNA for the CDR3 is TGTGCCAGCTCACCAGACGGGCGGGGCACAGATACGCAGTGTTTT.

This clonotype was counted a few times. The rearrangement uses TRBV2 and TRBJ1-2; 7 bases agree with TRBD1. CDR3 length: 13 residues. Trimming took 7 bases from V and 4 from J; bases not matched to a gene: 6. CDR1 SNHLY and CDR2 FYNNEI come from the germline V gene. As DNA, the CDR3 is TGTGCCAGCACCGTCGGACAGGCCTATGGCTACACCTTC. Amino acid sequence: CASTVGQAYGYTF.

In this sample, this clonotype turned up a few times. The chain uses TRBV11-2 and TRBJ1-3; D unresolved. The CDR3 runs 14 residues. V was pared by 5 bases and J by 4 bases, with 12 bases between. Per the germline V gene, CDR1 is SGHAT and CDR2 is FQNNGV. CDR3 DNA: TGTGCCAGCAGCCCCCAACGGGAAGGAAACACCATATATTTT. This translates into CASSPQREGNTIYF. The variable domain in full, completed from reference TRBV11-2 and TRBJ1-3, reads EAGVAQSPRYKIIEKRQSVAFWCNPISGHATLYWYQQILGQGPKLLIQFQNNGVVDDSQLPKDRFSAERLKGVDSTLKIQPAKLEDSAVYLCASSPQREGNTIYFGEGSWLTVV.